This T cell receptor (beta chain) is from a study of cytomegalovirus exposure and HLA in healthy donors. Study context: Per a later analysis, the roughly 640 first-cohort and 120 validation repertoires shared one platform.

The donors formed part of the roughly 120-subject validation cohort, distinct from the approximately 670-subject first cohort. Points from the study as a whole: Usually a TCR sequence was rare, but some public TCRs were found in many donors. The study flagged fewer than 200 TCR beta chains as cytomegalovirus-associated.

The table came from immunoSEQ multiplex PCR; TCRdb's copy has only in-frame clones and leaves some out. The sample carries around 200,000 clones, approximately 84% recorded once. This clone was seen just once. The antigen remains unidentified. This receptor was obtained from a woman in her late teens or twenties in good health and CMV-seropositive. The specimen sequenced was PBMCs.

CDR3 bases: TGTGCCAGTAGGGGTACAGGGGGAGCTGGTGGCTACACCTTC. Translation gives CASRGTGGAGGYTF. The J gene is TRBJ1-2, the V gene TRBV19, with 8 bases lining up with TRBD1. Trimming cost V 6 bases and J 7 bases; bases outside gene matches: 10. Germline V CDR1 and CDR2: LNHDA, SQIVND (reference sequence). This CDR3 spans 14 amino acids.